This TCR beta chain was recovered during a study of technical replicates of blood from several donors. The CDR3 extends over 14 amino acids. The V end lost 2 bases, the J end lost 3 bases, and 10 bases lay between the germline ends. Germline-derived CDR1 and CDR2 are MDHEN and SYDVKM. The data were produced by immunoSEQ multiplex PCR, yet TCRdb's version contains in-frame clones alone and is incomplete. The sample has more than 65,000 clones; 85% to 95% are singletons. The receptor's source is a human donor in good health. The chain has TRBV28 and TRBJ1-2, with D possibly TRBD1 on 6 matching bases. Sample: T cells isolated from PBMCs. This CDR3 reads CASSLPGEHYGYTF. In nucleotides, the CDR3 is TGTGCCAGCAGTTTACCAGGGGAGCACTATGGCTACACCTTC.